This TCR beta chain was captured in a study of T cell changes during pregnancy in multiple sclerosis. Data came from immunoSEQ multiplex PCR; TCRdb stores just in-frame clones and leaves some out. This sample has about 89,000 clones, with around 94% found just once. After removal of 4 bases from V and 7 bases from J, the junction contained 0 bases not matched to a gene. Germline CDR1 SGHAT, CDR2 FQNNGV. The CDR3 contains 12 residues. This sample comprised peripheral blood, obtained in the third trimester of pregnancy. The chain uses TRBV11-2 and TRBJ2-1; 8 bases are shared with TRBD1. The source of this sequence is a female donor with multiple sclerosis, enrolled in a pregnancy study. Written as DNA, the CDR3 is TGTGCCAGCAGCTGGACAGGGAATGAGCAGTTCTTC. Encoded protein: CASSWTGNEQFF.